Following are 28 T cell receptor beta chains from one sample sequenced in a study of blood T cell repertoires in COVID-19. TCRdb's copy holds only in-frame clones and misses some; the assay was immunoSEQ multiplex PCR. The table includes about 200,000 clones, roughly 88% detected once. Sequencing was carried out using peripheral blood. All receptors come from a man aged 50 or older with COVID-19, enrolled during active disease.

The DNA for the CDR3 is TGTGCCAGCAGCTTCGGGGGGCCGGAGACCCAGTACTTC. Translating it yields CASSFGGPETQYF. The V gene is TRBV7-2, the J gene TRBJ2-5; weak D call: TRBD2 (7 bases). The CDR3 is made up of 13 amino acids. Germline loops: CDR1 SGHTA, CDR2 FQGNSA. With 3 bases removed from V and 5 bases from J, the gap between germline ends came to 10 bases.

CDR3 DNA: TGTGCCAGCAGCCGGGTCGCGGGGACCTCACCCCTCCACTTT. This encodes CASSRVAGTSPLHF. The rearrangement links TRBV5-6 to TRBJ1-6, with TRBD1 as a possible D gene (5 bases). This CDR3 contains 14 residues. Trimming removed 4 bases from V and 10 bases from J, with 15 bases in between. CDR1 is SGHDT, CDR2 YYEEEE, per germline.

V usage is TRBV19 and J usage is TRBJ1-5; TRBD1 is a possible D gene (5 bases). V lost 6 bases to trimming and J lost 5 bases, with 11 bases between them. The CDR3 is 13 residues long. Germline-derived CDR1 and CDR2 are LNHDA and SQIVND (reference sequence). For the CDR3, the DNA is TGTGCCAGTAGCGGGGGACCCGATCAGCCCCAGCATTTT. As protein: CASSGGPDQPQHF. The whole variable domain, remainder taken from reference TRBV19 and TRBJ1-5, is DGGITQSPKYLFRKEGQNVTLSCEQNLNHDAMYWYRQDPGQGLRLIYYSQIVNDFQKGDIAEGYSVSREKKESFPLTVTSAQKNPTAFYLCASSGGPDQPQHFGDGTRLSIL.

The chain combines TRBV7-2 with TRBJ1-3; no firm D call. This CDR3 spans 14 amino acids. Germline V gene data show CDR1 as SGHTA and CDR2 as FQGNSA. The ends were cut back, 4 bases at V and 0 bases at J, with 7 bases in the middle. Here the CDR3 reads CASSSQSSGNTIYF. The CDR3 DNA sequence: TGTGCCAGCAGCTCACAGAGCTCTGGAAACACCATATATTTT.

The V and J genes are TRBV18 and TRBJ1-1; 7 bases fit TRBD1. Losses at the gene ends were 1 base for V and 5 bases for J; bases not matched to a gene: 4. The CDR3 sequence is 14 residues long. Per the germline V gene, CDR1 is KGHSH and CDR2 is LQKENI. Here the CDR3 DNA reads TGTGCCAGCTCACCACAGGGGGCGCGGACTGAAGCTTTCTTT. Residues: CASSPQGARTEAFF.

This chain links TRBV2 with TRBJ2-5; D might be TRBD2 (7 bases). V shed 6 bases and J shed 5 bases, with 16 bases lying between them. CDR1 SNHLY and CDR2 FYNNEI come from the germline V gene. The CDR3 is 14 residues long. CDR3 DNA: TGTGCCAGCAGGTTGGCGGGGGCTTTGGAGACCCAGTACTTC. Translated, it gives CASRLAGALETQYF. Filled out from reference TRBV2 and TRBJ2-5, the complete variable domain reads EPEVTQTPSHQVTQMGQEVILRCVPISNHLYFYWYRQILGQKVEFLVSFYNNEISEKSEIFDDQFSVERPDGSNFTLKIRSTKLEDSAMYFCASRLAGALETQYFGPGTRLLVL.

J is TRBJ1-3 and V is TRBV6-1; TRBD1 matches 7 bases. V dropped 2 bases and J dropped 0; count of bases not matched to a gene: 7. CDR3 length: 17 amino acids. Germline CDR1 is MNHNS and CDR2 is SASEGT. The CDR3 here is CASSERQGKVSGNTIYF. Written as DNA, the CDR3 is TGTGCCAGCAGTGAAAGACAGGGAAAAGTCTCTGGAAACACCATATATTTT.

The V call is TRBV15, the J call TRBJ2-1; TRBD1 is a possible D gene (5 bases). Germline V gives CDR1 LNHNV, CDR2 YYDKDF (reference sequence). This CDR3 contains 11 residues. V lost 3 bases and J lost 15, with 12 bases in between. The CDR3 bases are TGTGCCACCAGCAGGGACATGACGTGGTTCTTC. Protein: CATSRDMTWFF. Complete variable domain (other parts from reference TRBV15 and TRBJ2-1): DAMVIQNPRYQVTQFGKPVTLSCSQTLNHNVMYWYQQKSSQAPKLLFHYYDKDFNNEADTPDNFQSRRPNTSFCFLDIRSPGLGDTAMYLCATSRDMTWFFGPGTRLTVL.

The J gene is TRBJ2-3, the V gene TRBV10-3, with TRBD1 matching over 9 bases. With V trimmed by 7 bases and J by 4 bases, 9 bases remained unmatched. Germline V lookup: CDR1 ENHRY, CDR2 SYGVKD. This CDR3 region has 15 residues. CDR3: CAITGTGSRADTQYF. CDR3 nucleotide sequence: TGTGCCATCACCGGGACAGGGTCTAGGGCAGATACGCAGTATTTT.

The CDR3 region is CASIRRGRGNQPQHF. CDR3 DNA: TGTGCCAGCATCCGGCGAGGCCGTGGCAATCAGCCCCAGCATTTT. The rearrangement links TRBV6-5 to TRBJ1-5; D unclear. Germline CDR1 is MNHEY and CDR2 is SVGAGI. CDR3 size: 15 residues. V dropped 7 bases and J dropped 2 bases, with 15 bases sitting between them.

V is TRBV2 and J is TRBJ1-3, with D possibly being TRBD1 (5 bases). The CDR3 length is 16 residues. The germline gives CDR1 SNHLY, CDR2 FYNNEI. V was pared by 3 bases and J by 0 bases, with 12 bases between. CDR3: CASSEPWGRSGNTIYF. CDR3 DNA: TGTGCCAGCAGTGAGCCCTGGGGCCGCTCTGGAAACACCATATATTTT.

The chain combines TRBV19 with TRBJ2-5; weak D call: TRBD2 (7 bases). The V gene's germline CDR1 is LNHDA and CDR2 SQIVND (reference sequence). The CDR3 has 15 amino acids. V was trimmed by 3 bases and J by 5 bases, leaving 16 bases between them. The CDR3 reads CASSIFRGSGETQYF. The DNA for the CDR3 is TGTGCCAGTAGTATCTTCAGGGGTAGCGGGGAGACCCAGTACTTC. The complete variable domain, with remaining parts taken from reference TRBV19 and TRBJ2-5, reads DGGITQSPKYLFRKEGQNVTLSCEQNLNHDAMYWYRQDPGQGLRLIYYSQIVNDFQKGDIAEGYSVSREKKESFPLTVTSAQKNPTAFYLCASSIFRGSGETQYFGPGTRLLVL.

This rearrangement joins TRBV2 to TRBJ2-4; D is possibly TRBD2 (7 bases). CDR1 is SNHLY and CDR2 is FYNNEI in the germline V gene. CDR3 length equals 14 residues. V lost 9 bases and J lost 8, with 20 bases in between. CDR3 amino acids: CASRPGGVMDIQYF. The CDR3 DNA reads as TGTGCCAGTAGACCGGGGGGCGTAATGGACATTCAGTACTTC.

The CDR3 DNA follows: TGTGCCAGCTCACCACCGATGGGACAGGCTTGGGAAGCTTTCTTT. Protein: CASSPPMGQAWEAFF. The chain recombines TRBV18 with TRBJ1-1; the match to TRBD1 covers 8 bases. Trimming took 0 bases from V and 8 from J; bases not matched to a gene: 8. The CDR3 runs 15 residues. The germline gives CDR1 KGHSH, CDR2 LQKENI.

The CDR3 spells CASSLPTGNYGYTF. In nucleotides, the CDR3 is TGTGCCAGCAGCCTCCCGACGGGAAACTATGGCTACACCTTC. V is TRBV7-9 and J is TRBJ1-2; D remains unclear. This CDR3 region has 14 residues. CDR1 and CDR2 from the germline V gene are SEHNR and FQNEAQ (reference sequence). V lost 5 bases and J 2 bases, leaving 12 bases between the germline ends.

The chain uses TRBV7-3 and TRBJ2-1; TRBD2 aligns across 11 bases. The CDR3 runs 16 residues. CDR1 is SGHTA, CDR2 FQGTGA, per germline. Trimming removed 5 bases from V and 5 bases from J; junction bases left unmatched: 8. This chain's CDR3 is CASSARSGRGHNEQFF. DNA of the CDR3: TGTGCCAGCAGCGCCCGTAGCGGGAGGGGGCACAATGAGCAGTTCTTC.

The CDR3 spells CASSPDRENIQYF. As DNA, the CDR3 is TGTGCCAGCAGTCCGGACAGAGAAAACATTCAGTACTTC. The gene calls are TRBV6-5 and TRBJ2-4; the D gene is possibly TRBD1 (6 bases). Germline CDR1 MNHEY, CDR2 SVGAGI. This CDR3 spans 13 amino acids. V was clipped by 5 bases and J by 5 bases, with 10 bases between them.

The chain joins TRBV19 to TRBJ2-3; 8 bases fit TRBD2. The V and J ends lost 7 bases and 2 bases, in that order; junction bases with no gene match: 5. The V gene's germline CDR1 is LNHDA and CDR2 SQIVND (reference sequence). There are 14 residues in the CDR3. In DNA form, the CDR3 reads TGTGCCAGTAAGGGTAGCGGGATCACAGATACGCAGTATTTT. It translates to CASKGSGITDTQYF.

The chain has TRBV7-9 and TRBJ2-5, with unresolved D. Trimming cost V 5 bases and J 4 bases, with 14 bases left between them. The CDR3 runs 14 residues. Germline V lookup: CDR1 SEHNR, CDR2 FQNEAQ (reference sequence). The CDR3 coding sequence is TGTGCCAGCAGCCGACCCGAGGTATCAGAGACCCAGTACTTC. Its translation: CASSRPEVSETQYF.

As regards this clone: Other DNA sequences in the same sample also yield this CDR3. This rearrangement joins TRBV5-1 to TRBJ1-5; 7 nucleotides align to TRBD1. Germline-derived CDR1 and CDR2 are SGHRS and YFSETQ. The CDR3 consists of 16 residues. With 0 bases clipped from V and 3 bases from J, the junction kept 6 bases outside the gene matches. In DNA, the CDR3 is TGCGCCAGCAGCTTGGGCTCAGGGGGACTCAATCAGCCCCAGCATTTT. Residues: CASSLGSGGLNQPQHF.

V and J are TRBV12-3 or TRBV12-4 and TRBJ1-5; the D is unclear. V gave up 1 base and J gave up 4 bases, with 5 bases separating them. The CDR3 contains 13 residues. The CDR3 region has the DNA TGTGCCAGCAGTTTAGGGCTGAATCAGCCCCAGCATTTT. Protein: CASSLGLNQPQHF.

This clone has only one observation. The rearrangement links TRBV4-2 to TRBJ2-5; 12 positions agree with TRBD2. CDR1 is LGHNA and CDR2 is YNFKEQ in the germline V gene. Unmatched junction bases numbered 4, after V lost 4 bases and J lost 4 bases. This CDR3 is built from 15 residues. The CDR3 loop is CASSPLAGGRETQYF. In nucleotides, the CDR3 is TGTGCCAGCAGCCCTCTAGCGGGGGGGCGAGAGACCCAGTACTTC.

CDR3 region: CASSLTSGRHEQYF. The CDR3 coding sequence is TGTGCCAGCAGTTTAACTAGCGGGAGGCACGAGCAGTACTTC. The chain is built from TRBV6-5 and TRBJ2-7; 12 nucleotides line up with TRBD2. The CDR3 runs to 14 residues. The J segment lost 5 bases and the V segment lost 4 bases, leaving 3 bases of the junction unmatched. Germline lookup yields CDR1 MNHEY and CDR2 SVGAGI.

The chain links TRBV5-4 to TRBJ2-7; the match to TRBD1 covers 8 bases. V lost 0 bases, J lost 2 bases, and 16 bases stayed unmatched. The CDR3 sequence is 19 residues long. CDR1 and CDR2 (germline): SGHNT, YYREEE (reference sequence). CDR3 nucleotides: TGTGCCAGCAGCTTGGTAACATCCCTCATTGGGGACAGGCCCTACGAGCAGTACTTC. Encoded protein: CASSLVTSLIGDRPYEQYF.

The J gene is TRBJ1-1, the V gene TRBV27; no definite D call. The length of the CDR3 is 14 residues. Looked up from germline, CDR1 is MNHEY and CDR2 is SMNVEV (reference sequence). The V and J ends lost 8 bases and 0 bases respectively, with 13 bases between them. CDR3 coding DNA: TGTGCCAGCGCGATGAGGGTCATGAACACTGAAGCTTTCTTT. It yields the protein CASAMRVMNTEAFF.

This clone was seen repeatedly, ten times or more. The chain recombines TRBV24-1 with TRBJ2-2, with TRBD1 matching over 9 bases. From germline, CDR1 is KGHDR and CDR2 SFDVKD. J was trimmed by 6 bases and V by 2 bases; bases with no gene match: 6. The CDR3 is 16 residues long. The CDR3 DNA reads TGTGCCACCAGTGATTCCGGGACAGGGTTGTCCGGGGAGCTGTTTTTT. As protein: CATSDSGTGLSGELFF.

This chain joins TRBV9 and TRBJ2-2; D unresolved. Trimming took off 4 bases at V and 8 bases at J, with 9 bases between the two ends. Germline CDR1 and CDR2: SGDLS and YYNGEE. The CDR3 has 12 residues. The CDR3 spells CASSYTEGELFF. DNA for the CDR3: TGTGCCAGCAGCTATACAGAGGGGGAGCTGTTTTTT.

The gene calls are TRBV29-1 and TRBJ2-1; D is perhaps TRBD2 (6 bases). The length of the CDR3 is 11 residues. V lost 8 bases to trimming and J lost 9 bases, with 14 bases between them. The V gene's germline CDR1 is SQVTM and CDR2 ANQGSEA. The CDR3: CSFTLGGEQFF. In DNA form, the CDR3 reads TGCAGCTTCACCCTCGGGGGTGAGCAGTTCTTC.